The clone carrying this T cell receptor (beta chain) was counted between two and nine times. This CDR3 has 15 amino acids. The J segment lost 7 bases and the V segment lost 5 bases, leaving 11 bases of the junction unmatched. Germline lookup yields CDR1 LNHDA and CDR2 SQIVND (reference sequence). The sample originates from a study of blood T cell repertoires in COVID-19. Study at large: Samples representing acute and convalescent COVID-19 were sourced from the United States, Italy and Spain. In each case, the material was cDNA or gDNA derived from T cells, B-cell-depleted T cells, or PBMCs.

Per the original data handling: Nucleated cell number was recorded as an estimate derived from reference gene primer amplification. The method was immunoSEQ multiplex PCR; TCRdb's version includes in-frame clones alone and lacks a portion of them. The DNA was the basis for D and trimming; V, J and clone size are from that table. The sample records about 140,000 clones, approximately 80% being singletons. The chain links TRBV19 to TRBJ2-3; 8 bases align to TRBD2. The specimen was peripheral blood. The receptor's source is a woman aged 80 or older in a cohort sampled during active or convalescent COVID-19. The CDR3 bases are TGTGCCAGTAGTGCCCCCCGCGGGGGGTTCAATACGCAGTATTTT. It is translated as CASSAPRGGFNTQYF.